A single count supports the clone carrying this T cell receptor beta chain. What it recognizes is unknown. With the Oncomine TCR Beta short-read assay, DNA from cultured CD4+ T cells was sequenced. TCRdb independently ran MiXCR on the PCR reads; one entry per CDR3 protein. The sample contains about 13,000 distinct CDR3 sequences, over 50% of which appear only once. The data belong to a study of vaccination and CD4 T cells after COVID-19. From germline, CDR1 is SNHLY and CDR2 FYNNEI. This CDR3 comprises 16 residues. V was clipped by 1 base and J by 0 bases; unmatched bases: 5. As to treatment: roughly 10-day PBMC culture with coronavirus spike peptide pools or control peptides (ViraFEST assay).

The sequence was collected from a human donor who had recovered from COVID-19. The V call is TRBV2, the J call TRBJ1-1, with 7 bases lining up with TRBD1. Material: CD4+ T cells from blood, cultured in vitro. The DNA for the CDR3 is TGTGCCAGCAGTGAAGTCGGACAGGTATTGAACACTGAAGCTTTCTTT. This translates into CASSEVGQVLNTEAFF.